These T cell receptor beta chains were read from a single sample in a study of blood T cell repertoires in COVID-19. Here immunoSEQ multiplex PCR was the method, and the copy in TCRdb shows in-frame clones only, minus some. The table lists 85,000 to 95,000 clones, roughly 90% of them singletons. Sequences were obtained from peripheral blood. The receptors were gathered from a man in his sixties with COVID-19, enrolled during active disease. Each CDR3 is given with its conserved first and last residue. A D gene is named only where the DNA matches it firmly. Clone size is shown for a subset of rows, as once, few, many or a class of expanded clone.

V gene	D gene	clone size	J gene	CDR3 protein	CDR3 DNA
TRBV9	-	-	TRBJ1-3	CASSVVPGVGNTIYF	TGTGCCAGCAGCGTAGTTCCGGGTGTCGGAAACACCATATATTTT
TRBV6-5	-	-	TRBJ2-2	CASSYKGLGAGELFF	TGTGCCAGCAGTTACAAAGGCTTGGGCGCCGGGGAGCTGTTTTTT
TRBV30	-	-	TRBJ2-5	CAWRWSGEETQYF	TGTGCCTGGAGATGGAGCGGCGAAGAGACCCAGTACTTC
TRBV6-5	-	-	TRBJ2-5	CASRRRDTQYF	TGTGCCAGCAGGAGGAGAGACACCCAGTACTTC
TRBV7-2	-	-	TRBJ1-1	CASSLGTAGTEAFF	TGTGCCAGCAGCTTAGGGACAGCAGGGACTGAAGCTTTCTTT
TRBV7-2	-	-	TRBJ2-7	CASSLVGSNEQYF	TGTGCCAGCAGCTTAGTGGGGAGCAACGAGCAGTACTTC
TRBV7-9	TRBD1	-	TRBJ2-7	CASSLDRDRFYEQYF	TGTGCCAGCAGTCTTGACAGGGACCGTTTCTACGAGCAGTACTTC
TRBV7-9	-	-	TRBJ1-2	CASSRRTQPYGYTF	TGTGCCAGCAGTCGGAGGACTCAACCGTATGGCTACACCTTC
TRBV10-2	-	-	TRBJ1-6	CASSRAEQGNNSPLHF	TGCGCCAGCAGCCGGGCCGAGCAGGGGAATAATTCACCCCTCCACTTT
TRBV6-5	-	-	TRBJ1-5	CASSRTPNQPQHF	TGTGCCAGCAGTCGGACACCCAATCAGCCCCAGCATTTT
TRBV9	-	-	TRBJ2-3	CASSVTGRDTQYF	TGTGCCAGCAGCGTTACAGGGAGAGATACGCAGTATTTT
TRBV7-9	-	-	TRBJ1-1	CASSLTTIQDEVGEAFF	TGTGCCAGCAGCCTTACAACGATACAGGACGAAGTCGGTGAAGCTTTCTTT
TRBV10-3	-	few	TRBJ1-2	CAISERDLSGYTF	TGTGCCATCAGTGAAAGGGACTTGAGCGGCTACACCTTC
TRBV11-3	-	-	TRBJ1-1	CASSLTGTENTEAFF	TGTGCCAGCAGCTTGACCGGGACTGAGAACACTGAAGCTTTCTTT
TRBV20-1	-	-	TRBJ2-7	CSAILSYEQYF	TGCAGTGCTATACTTTCCTACGAGCAGTACTTC
TRBV2	TRBD1	once	TRBJ1-4	CASSVGQGNNEKLFF	TGTGCCAGCAGTGTGGGACAGGGCAATAATGAAAAACTGTTTTTT
TRBV19	TRBD1	-	TRBJ2-1	CASGQGASLRDNEQFF	TGTGCCAGCGGACAGGGGGCGAGTTTGCGGGACAATGAGCAGTTCTTC
TRBV9	TRBD1	-	TRBJ1-3	CASSAQGAAGNTIYF	TGTGCCAGCAGCGCACAGGGGGCGGCTGGAAACACCATATATTTT
TRBV19	-	-	TRBJ2-5	CASSIYPGTAGLVQETQYF	TGTGCCAGTAGTATCTACCCAGGGACAGCGGGACTAGTCCAAGAGACCCAGTACTTC
TRBV9	TRBD2	-	TRBJ2-1	CASSVLAGVAYNEQFF	TGTGCCAGCAGCGTTTTAGCGGGAGTGGCCTACAATGAGCAGTTCTTC
TRBV21-1	-	-	TRBJ1-2	CASSNTGRDSVTGYTF	TGTGCCAGCAGCAATACGGGCAGGGATTCCGTAACGGGCTACACCTTC
TRBV11-3	TRBD2	-	TRBJ2-5	CASSHGLAGNQETQYF	TGTGCCAGCAGTCACGGACTAGCGGGAAATCAAGAGACCCAGTACTTC
TRBV5-1	TRBD1	few	TRBJ1-3	CASSLQQGAGNTIYF	TGCGCCAGCAGCTTGCAACAGGGGGCTGGAAACACCATATATTTT
TRBV11-2	-	-	TRBJ1-5	CASSFRRGLYSNQPQHF	TGTGCCAGCAGCTTTCGCAGGGGTTTGTATAGCAATCAGCCCCAGCATTTT
TRBV7-9	-	-	TRBJ1-4	CASSLFLGGTEKLFF	TGTGCCAGCAGCTTATTTTTGGGGGGAACCGAAAAACTGTTTTTT
TRBV10-3	-	-	TRBJ1-6	CAITKNRENSPLHF	TGTGCCATCACCAAGAACAGAGAAAATTCACCCCTCCACTTT
TRBV27	-	-	TRBJ1-5	CASSLTGTANQPQHF	TGTGCCAGCAGTTTGACAGGCACGGCAAATCAGCCCCAGCATTTT
TRBV12-5	-	-	TRBJ1-2	CASGLWLGAGGYTF	TGTGCTAGTGGTTTGTGGTTGGGCGCAGGCGGCTACACCTTC
TRBV24-1	-	once	TRBJ2-1	CATSDGGWESYNEQFF	TGTGCCACCAGTGATGGGGGGTGGGAGTCCTACAATGAGCAGTTCTTC
TRBV5-1	TRBD2	-	TRBJ2-7	CASSFTSGTSGEQYF	TGCGCCAGCAGCTTTACTAGCGGGACCTCGGGGGAGCAGTACTTC
TRBV28	-	once	TRBJ1-5	CASRITEYQPQHF	TGTGCCAGCAGAATAACAGAGTATCAGCCCCAGCATTTT
TRBV6-5	TRBD1	-	TRBJ2-3	CASSYYRGRTTDTQYF	TGTGCCAGCAGTTATTACAGGGGGCGTACGACAGATACGCAGTATTTT
TRBV4-1	TRBD2	-	TRBJ2-1	CASSQGELAGTYNEQFF	TGCGCCAGCAGCCAAGGGGAACTAGCGGGGACCTACAATGAGCAGTTCTTC
TRBV27	-	once	TRBJ1-2	CASSLAYVGGFDYGYTF	TGTGCCAGCAGTTTAGCCTATGTCGGGGGATTCGACTATGGCTACACCTTC
TRBV9	TRBD1	-	TRBJ2-7	CASSVTGTGDEQYF	TGTGCCAGCAGCGTCACCGGGACAGGGGACGAGCAGTACTTC
TRBV2	TRBD1	-	TRBJ2-3	CASSGQVTSTDTQYF	TGTGCCAGCAGCGGACAGGTTACCAGCACAGATACGCAGTATTTT
TRBV6-5	TRBD1	-	TRBJ2-6	CASTDRGFGANVLTF	TGTGCCAGCACCGACAGGGGGTTTGGGGCCAACGTCCTGACTTTC
TRBV10-2	-	-	TRBJ2-2	CASRILPGLASTGELFF	TGCGCCAGCAGAATATTACCGGGACTGGCGTCCACCGGGGAGCTGTTTTTT
TRBV6-5	TRBD1	-	TRBJ2-6	CASRRQGTGANVLTF	TGTGCCAGCAGAAGACAGGGGACTGGGGCCAACGTCCTGACTTTC
TRBV4-1	-	-	TRBJ2-1	CASSQDLFRTPVEQFF	TGCGCCAGCAGCCAAGATCTTTTCAGGACACCAGTAGAGCAGTTCTTC
TRBV5-6	-	-	TRBJ2-2	CASTTRRAFAGELFF	TGTGCCAGCACCACACGGAGGGCCTTTGCCGGGGAGCTGTTTTTT
TRBV5-1	TRBD1	-	TRBJ1-3	CASSSGQASSGNTIYF	TGCGCCAGCAGCTCCGGACAGGCTAGCTCTGGAAACACCATATATTTT
TRBV27	-	-	TRBJ2-1	CASSLRRGGSNEQFF	TGTGCCAGCAGTCTCCGACGAGGGGGAAGCAATGAGCAGTTCTTC
TRBV4-2	-	-	TRBJ2-1	CASSQLREAYNEQFF	TGTGCCAGCAGCCAATTAAGGGAGGCCTACAATGAGCAGTTCTTC
TRBV6-1	-	-	TRBJ2-3	CASSEGRGLDTQYF	TGTGCCAGCAGTGAAGGTCGGGGTCTGGATACGCAGTATTTT
TRBV15	-	-	TRBJ1-4	CATSRVGRGNEKLFF	TGTGCCACCAGCAGAGTGGGACGGGGGAATGAAAAACTGTTTTTT
TRBV19	-	-	TRBJ2-6	CASSILIGQTISGANVLTF	TGTGCCAGTAGTATTCTAATAGGACAGACTATCTCTGGGGCCAACGTCCTGACTTTC
TRBV12-3/TRBV12-4	-	-	TRBJ2-7	CASSSFGLYEQYF	TGTGCCAGCAGTTCCTTCGGGTTGTACGAGCAGTACTTC
TRBV4-1	TRBD1	once	TRBJ1-3	CASSQDTGTGGDTIYF	TGCGCCAGCAGCCAAGACACCGGGACAGGGGGAGACACCATATATTTT
TRBV14	TRBD1	-	TRBJ2-5	CASSQVWTGKETQYF	TGTGCCAGCAGCCAAGTGTGGACAGGGAAAGAGACCCAGTACTTC
TRBV20-1	-	-	TRBJ1-2	CSASLRGGYTF	TGCAGTGCCTCCCTGAGAGGTGGCTACACCTTC
TRBV15	-	-	TRBJ2-3	CATSILVTDTQYF	TGTGCCACCAGCATACTAGTAACAGATACGCAGTATTTT